This T cell receptor (beta chain) was captured in a study of blood T cells in healthy people across ages. For the study at large: Template switching caught about one barcoded beta molecule for each two T cells.

The CDR3 loop spans 13 amino acids. Trimming shortened V by 1 base and J by 9 bases, and 10 bases separated the two germline ends. CDR1 and CDR2 (germline): LGHNA, YSLEER. It was with a sample-barcoded 5' primer and a J-beta primer mix that a second PCR of roughly 6 to 12 cycles was run. Via MiXCR, TCRdb re-called the 5' RACE reads, giving one row per CDR3 protein. The data contain around 1,800,000 distinct CDR3 sequences, about two fifths of them seen just once; the ten biggest clones take up 20% to 25%. Sample: blood. The origin of this receptor is a human donor in good health. This rearrangement joins TRBV4-3 to TRBJ2-1; no definite D call. In DNA, the CDR3 is TGCGCCAGCAGCCAAGTGGTCAGGACTGAGCAGTTCTTC. It specifies CASSQVVRTEQFF.